This record covers a single T cell receptor beta chain. Its recognized antigen is unknown. The input lacks base qualities; no much larger clone sits a single base away. This sample is part of a study of blood T cell repertoires in COVID-19 (dated by TCRdb to between 2020 and 2021). For context, the study as a whole: Collaborator samples came from the United States, Italy and Spain and covered acute and convalescent phases of COVID-19. The dataset comprised deeply sampled blood TCRbeta repertoires from subjects exposed to, actively infected with, or recovered from COVID-19. The prospective study material was composed of cDNA or gDNA derived from T cells, B-cell-depleted T cells, or PBMCs. Nearly every sample came with metadata listing a de-identified subject ID, COVID-19 status, age in years and sex. The repertoires were released in a freely available public database intended as a resource for research on the immune response to SARS-CoV-2. Where HLA class I and class II types were available, the types were taken from metadata supplied by the sample provider, not from assay-based typing. Samples were obtained from the ongoing ImmuneRACE study (first 160 participants) and from about 1,300 subjects provided by 6 global collaborators.

Enrolling through a virtual design, the prospective study's participants ranged in age from roughly 18 to 89 years and lived across roughly 24 United States geographic areas. In the prospective study, cohorts were assigned on the basis of participant-reported clinical history obtained from a screening survey and a study questionnaire. Exposed participants were defined as having been in contact with someone with a PCR-confirmed or clinician-diagnosed COVID-19 case within 2 weeks of study entry. Each participant in the prospective study had whole blood, serum and a nasopharyngeal or oropharyngeal swab collected by mobile phlebotomists. Over an approximately 2-month period, participants in the prospective study had the option of providing additional blood draws and questionnaires. Prospective study blood samples were shipped either frozen or at room temperature before DNA extraction. From its cysteine to its phenylalanine, the CDR3 spans 17 amino acids. Only the CDR3 portion is preserved as DNA: 51 bases, with reading frame beginning at the first base. Trimming removed 6 bases from V and 7 bases from J; the gene matches leave 21 bases unexplained. The germline V gene provides CDR1 MNHEY and CDR2 SVGEGT.

The immunoSEQ Assay, a bias-controlled multiplex PCR, was used to amplify TCRbeta CDR3 regions from genomic DNA. As for the authors' bioinformatics: Within the assay, amplification of reference gene primers was used to estimate how many nucleated cells each sample contained. Sequence reads were collapsed and filtered to measure the absolute abundance of every unique TCRbeta CDR3 rearrangement. For each sample, productive Simpson clonality was calculated by taking the square root of Simpson's diversity index across productive rearrangements. TCRdb took this table from immuneACCESS and kept in-frame rearrangements with V and J called. Such tables lack part of the clones; where checked against another copy, unresolved V genes explain under half of the gap, and the rest is unexplained. The D gene and trimming were derived from the DNA, and the V and J assignments and clone size from that table. This sample holds about 150,000 clones; around 87% were observed only once. Jointly, the top ten make up 4% of the sample.

Beyond this particular receptor, the publication reports: How much clinical and demographic metadata was included differed by source and by participant, and the metadata was provided uncurated.

This TCR was recovered from a woman between 35 and 50 years old who had been exposed to COVID-19. The rearrangement combines TRBV6-2 or TRBV6-3 with TRBJ2-7, and 7 bases in between align with TRBD1. The sequenced sample consisted of PBMCs or T cells enriched from blood (not recorded which). The CDR3 protein: CASSRFGTENFVLEQYF. The DNA sequence is as follows: TGTGCCAGCAGCCGTTTCGGGACAGAAAATTTTGTGCTGGAGCAGTACTTC.